Presented here are 30 T cell receptor beta chains from one specimen sequenced in a study of CD8+ T cells in alopecia areata (dated by TCRdb to 2017 to 2018). The time point label on this specimen signifies: baseline before oral tofacitinib. The library came from the immunoSEQ multiplex PCR assay. For TCR sequencing, RNA was extracted from every sample and reverse transcribed into cDNA to serve as template. TCRdb carries this immuneACCESS record with in-frame sequences only. Its versions omit some clonotypes, under half of them owing to an unresolved V gene in the studies checked, with the rest unexplained. Recorded for this sample are about 140,000 clones; about half of them occurred a single time. Roughly 0.99% of the sample rests with the top ten. The source material was CD4+ T cells sorted from blood, sampled at week 0. The receptors stem from a human donor with alopecia areata.

This clone was counted once. The chain uses TRBV5-6 and TRBJ2-7; D ambiguous. Germline V gene data show CDR1 as SGHDT and CDR2 as YYEEEE. The CDR3 has 13 amino acids. Trimming took off 1 base at V and 4 bases at J, with 9 bases between the two ends. CDR3 DNA sequence: TGTGCCAGCAGCTTGTCGTCAGGTTACGAGCAGTACTTC. This translates into CASSLSSGYEQYF.

This chain links TRBV7-2 with TRBJ1-2; no reliable D call. Germline V CDR1 and CDR2: SGHTA, FQGNSA. V was shortened by 3 bases and J by 6 bases, with 11 bases between the two germline ends. The CDR3 runs to 13 residues. As DNA, the CDR3 is TGTGCCAGCAGCTTCCGGGCCAGTAATGGCTACACCTTC. It yields the protein CASSFRASNGYTF.

V and J are TRBV4-2 and TRBJ2-6; 12 bases fit TRBD2. This CDR3 is 18 amino acids long. Trimming at V came to 8 bases and at J to 3 bases, leaving 11 bases not matched to a gene. Germline V gives CDR1 LGHNA, CDR2 YNFKEQ. CDR3 nucleotides: TGTGCCAGCTCTTTGGCCGGACTAGCGGGAATTGGGGCCAACGTCCTGACTTTC. The encoded protein is CASSLAGLAGIGANVLTF.

This clone was seen only a few times. The chain combines TRBV5-6 with TRBJ2-3, with D perhaps TRBD2 (6 bases). CDR1 SGHDT and CDR2 YYEEEE come from the germline V gene. The CDR3 is 13 amino acids. Trimming took 4 bases from V and 2 from J, leaving 8 bases between them. CDR3 sequence reads: CASSGGSTDTQYF. The DNA for the CDR3 is TGTGCCAGCAGCGGGGGGTCCACAGATACGCAGTATTTT.

This clone was detected a few times. This chain joins TRBV29-1 and TRBJ2-7; D unclear. CDR1 and CDR2 from the germline V gene are SQVTM and ANQGSEA. The germline V and J ends were trimmed by 3 bases and 0 bases, with 6 bases remaining between them. This CDR3 region has 12 residues. The CDR3 DNA follows: TGCAGCGTTGAGGGCAGCTCCTACGAGCAGTACTTC. Translated, it gives CSVEGSSYEQYF.

This clone has just a few counts. The chain recombines TRBV2 with TRBJ2-7; D is undetermined. V gave up 5 bases and J gave up 2 bases, with 10 bases separating them. CDR1 is SNHLY, CDR2 FYNNEI, per germline. The CDR3 spans 13 residues. The CDR3 bases are TGTGCCAGCAGTAGGACCGACACCTACGAGCAGTACTTC. It is translated as CASSRTDTYEQYF.

The J gene is TRBJ2-7, the V gene TRBV18; D gene uncertain. Germline loops: CDR1 KGHSH, CDR2 LQKENI. CDR3 length equals 11 residues. V was pared by 2 bases and J by 5 bases, with 4 bases between. CDR3 residues: CASSPGHEQYF. The CDR3 nucleotides are TGTGCCAGCTCACCAGGACACGAGCAGTACTTC.

The chain combines TRBV10-2 with TRBJ2-7; the D is unclear. The CDR3 is 11 amino acids. Trimming took 7 bases from V and 6 from J, leaving 10 bases between them. The germline gives CDR1 WSHSY, CDR2 SAAADI. The CDR3 here is CASTLGSEQYF. Written as DNA, the CDR3 is TGCGCCAGCACTTTAGGGTCCGAGCAGTACTTC.

The chain carries TRBV7-8 and TRBJ2-5, with 8 positions matching TRBD1. Germline CDR1 reads SGHVS; CDR2 reads FQNEAQ. J gave up 5 bases and V 5 bases, and 10 bases lay outside the gene matches. CDR3 size: 15 residues. The CDR3 DNA reads TGTGCCAGCAGCCAACGGACAGGGAGTGGGGAGACCCAGTACTTC. Protein product: CASSQRTGSGETQYF.

The rearrangement joins TRBV29-1 to TRBJ2-3; 7 bases agree with TRBD2. This CDR3 has 15 amino acids. Germline V CDR1 and CDR2: SQVTM, ANQGSEA. V was pared by 2 bases and J by 2 bases, with 7 bases of the junction left unmatched. CDR3 residues: CSVETSGGSTDTQYF. CDR3 coding DNA: TGCAGCGTTGAAACGTCGGGAGGTTCCACAGATACGCAGTATTTT.

The rearrangement joins TRBV6-1 to TRBJ1-1, with D possibly matching TRBD1 (5 bases). V was trimmed by 9 bases and J by 1 base, leaving 12 bases between them. There are 13 residues in the CDR3. Germline V gene data show CDR1 as MNHNS and CDR2 as SASEGT. CDR3 coding DNA: TGTGCCAGTGGGACTCTTAGGAACACTGAAGCTTTCTTT. As protein: CASGTLRNTEAFF.

This chain links TRBV20-1 with TRBJ2-3; D not resolved. Germline-derived CDR1 and CDR2 are DFQATT and SNEGSKA (reference sequence). V was clipped by 6 bases and J by 4 bases, with 8 bases between them. The CDR3 consists of 11 residues. The CDR3 DNA is TGCAGTGCGCCCCGGGCAGATACGCAGTATTTT. Its translation is CSAPRADTQYF.

In this sample, this clone turned up a few times. The genes are TRBV7-9 and TRBJ2-3; D is uncertain. V dropped 1 base and J dropped 5 bases, with 10 bases sitting between them. CDR3 length equals 14 residues. CDR1 SEHNR and CDR2 FQNEAQ come from the germline V gene (reference sequence). CDR3 protein: CASSLGPAVDTQYF. The CDR3 DNA follows: TGTGCCAGCAGCTTAGGGCCAGCCGTAGATACGCAGTATTTT. The full variable domain, with the rest looked up from reference TRBV7-9 and TRBJ2-3, is DTGVSQNPRHKITKRGQNVTFRCDPISEHNRLYWYRQTLGQGPEFLTYFQNEAQLEKSRLLSDRFSAERPKGSFSTLEIQRTEQGDSAMYLCASSLGPAVDTQYFGPGTRLTVL.

Ten or more counts support this clone. As DNA, the CDR3 is TGTGCCAGCAGCCAAGTGGGGGCCTATGGCTACACCTTC. Its translation is CASSQVGAYGYTF. V usage is TRBV14 and J usage is TRBJ1-2; TRBD1 might be the D (6 bases). Germline V CDR1 and CDR2: SGHDN, FVKESK. The CDR3 is made up of 13 amino acids. Trimming shortened V by 1 base and J by 4 bases, and 7 bases separated the two germline ends.

The sample holds a few counts of this clone. CDR3 amino acids: CATSRDQGWAGELFF. Written as DNA, the CDR3 is TGTGCCACCAGCAGAGATCAGGGATGGGCCGGGGAGCTGTTTTTT. This chain connects TRBV15 to TRBJ2-2; D possibly corresponds to TRBD1 (5 bases). Germline assignment: CDR1 LNHNV and CDR2 YYDKDF (reference sequence). Trimming shortened V by 0 bases and J by 6 bases, and 11 bases separated the two germline ends. This CDR3 comprises 15 residues. Drawing the rest from reference TRBV15 and TRBJ2-2, the complete variable domain is DAMVIQNPRYQVTQFGKPVTLSCSQTLNHNVMYWYQQKSSQAPKLLFHYYDKDFNNEADTPDNFQSRRPNTSFCFLDIRSPGLGDTAMYLCATSRDQGWAGELFFGEGSRLTVL.

The genes are TRBV5-1 and TRBJ2-4; possibly TRBD1 for D (6 bases). The CDR3 extends over 14 amino acids. Per the germline V gene, CDR1 is SGHRS and CDR2 is YFSETQ. V dropped 2 bases and J dropped 8 bases, with 14 bases sitting between them. CDR3 bases: TGCGCCAGCAGCTTTGGCCAGGGGCTGGACATTCAGTACTTC. The encoded protein is CASSFGQGLDIQYF.

The chain joins TRBV29-1 to TRBJ2-3; 11 bases are a match to TRBD2. V lost 4 bases to trimming and J lost 2 bases; unmatched junction nucleotides: 2. Germline V gene sequence: CDR1 SQVTM, CDR2 ANQGSEA. CDR3 size: 14 residues. CDR3 nucleotides: TGCAGCGTTGGACTAGCGGGGAACACAGATACGCAGTATTTT. This encodes CSVGLAGNTDTQYF.

The chain is built from TRBV29-1 and TRBJ2-7; no reliable D call. V was trimmed by 1 base and J by 7 bases, leaving 8 bases between them. The CDR3 sequence is 11 residues long. In germline, CDR1 is SQVTM, CDR2 ANQGSEA. The CDR3 nucleotides read TGCAGCGTTGAAGTGGCGGATGAGCAGTACTTC. It encodes CSVEVADEQYF.

The rearrangement joins TRBV29-1 to TRBJ1-1, with D unresolved. Germline V lookup: CDR1 SQVTM, CDR2 ANQGSEA. The V end was cut by 7 bases, the J end by 0 bases, with 9 bases between. The CDR3 length is 12 residues. The CDR3 DNA is TGCAGCGGTCGGGAGGTGAACACTGAAGCTTTCTTT. As protein: CSGREVNTEAFF.

The rearrangement links TRBV4-3 to TRBJ2-3; D not resolved. The CDR3 spans 15 residues. Trimming removed 2 bases at V and 9 bases at J, with 18 bases between. Germline loops: CDR1 LGHNA, CDR2 YSLEER. CDR3 residues: CASSQRASGEGTQYF. The CDR3, as DNA: TGCGCCAGCAGCCAAAGGGCTAGTGGGGAAGGGACGCAGTATTTT.

This clone has more than one count but fewer than ten. The chain carries TRBV30 and TRBJ1-5; 7 positions agree with TRBD1. The CDR3 covers 14 residues. Germline CDR1 and CDR2: GTSNPN and SVGIG (reference sequence). V was pared by 8 bases and J by 3 bases, with 10 bases of the junction left unmatched. The CDR3 DNA follows: TGTGCCGGACGTAAAACAGGGGACAATCAGCCCCAGCATTTT. This translates into CAGRKTGDNQPQHF.

The chain links TRBV7-3 to TRBJ1-1; 10 bases fit TRBD1. The CDR3 totals 18 residues. Germline CDR1 is SGHTA and CDR2 is FQGTGA. Losses at the gene ends were 0 bases for V and 0 bases for J; bases not matched to a gene: 7. For the CDR3, the DNA is TGTGCCAGCAGCTTAACGACGACAGGGGGCCAGGTGAACACTGAAGCTTTCTTT. Residues: CASSLTTTGGQVNTEAFF.

The chain carries TRBV7-2 and TRBJ2-5; D call uncertain. V lost 1 base to trimming and J lost 4 bases, with 7 bases between them. The CDR3 covers 13 residues. Germline loops: CDR1 SGHTA, CDR2 FQGNSA. The CDR3 DNA sequence: TGTGCCAGCAGCTTAGGAGGTAGAGAGACCCAGTACTTC. It codes for CASSLGGRETQYF.

The chain couples TRBV7-8 to TRBJ1-2, with D possibly being TRBD1 (6 bases). V lost 5 bases to trimming and J lost 5 bases, with 9 bases between them. Germline V gives CDR1 SGHVS, CDR2 FQNEAQ. CDR3 length: 12 residues. The CDR3, as DNA: TGTGCCAGCAGCCTGGACAGTTATGGCTACACCTTC. This translates into CASSLDSYGYTF.

The chain carries TRBV7-8 and TRBJ1-5, with D possibly TRBD1 on 5 matching bases. V lost 1 base to trimming and J lost 3 bases, with 7 bases between them. Germline assignment: CDR1 SGHVS and CDR2 FQNEAQ. CDR3 length: 14 amino acids. CDR3 region: CASSLGQFNQPQHF. Written as DNA, the CDR3 is TGTGCCAGCAGCTTAGGACAGTTCAATCAGCCCCAGCATTTT.

The chain combines TRBV19 with TRBJ1-2; unclear D gene. The CDR3 has 11 amino acids. The germline gives CDR1 LNHDA, CDR2 SQIVND (reference sequence). V lost 3 bases to trimming and J lost 8 bases, with 7 bases between them. As DNA, the CDR3 is TGTGCCAGTAGTATCGATGGCGGCTACACCTTC. Encoded protein: CASSIDGGYTF.

The chain has TRBV7-9 and TRBJ1-2, with 7 bases matching TRBD1. The germline gives CDR1 SEHNR, CDR2 FQNEAQ (reference sequence). The length of the CDR3 is 14 residues. With V trimmed by 5 bases and J by 5 bases, 8 bases remained unmatched. The CDR3 DNA sequence: TGTGCCAGCAGCGACCCGACAGGGAGGTATGGCTACACCTTC. This sequence encodes CASSDPTGRYGYTF.

The chain combines TRBV30 with TRBJ2-1; TRBD2 aligns across 7 bases. Germline V gene sequence: CDR1 GTSNPN, CDR2 SVGIG (reference sequence). Trimming at V came to 1 base and at J to 10 bases, leaving 13 bases not matched to a gene. The CDR3 is made up of 15 amino acids. The CDR3 is CAWSGLGGGLREQFF. CDR3 coding DNA: TGTGCCTGGAGTGGGTTGGGCGGGGGTCTCAGGGAGCAGTTCTTC.

The gene calls are TRBV18 and TRBJ2-1; 8 bases line up with TRBD2. Germline V gene lookup returns CDR1 KGHSH and CDR2 LQKENI. V dropped 6 bases and J dropped 5; count of bases not matched to a gene: 12. The CDR3 loop spans 16 amino acids. CDR3 protein: CASSPVAGRSHNEQFF. CDR3 DNA: TGTGCCAGCTCCCCAGTAGCGGGGAGGAGCCACAATGAGCAGTTCTTC.

The chain couples TRBV29-1 to TRBJ2-5; D unclear. The CDR3 is 14 residues long. Trimming removed 3 bases at V and 4 bases at J, with 15 bases between. In germline, CDR1 is SQVTM, CDR2 ANQGSEA. CDR3 residues: CSVDKTGSPETQYF. The CDR3 bases are TGCAGCGTTGATAAGACGGGTTCCCCAGAGACCCAGTACTTC.